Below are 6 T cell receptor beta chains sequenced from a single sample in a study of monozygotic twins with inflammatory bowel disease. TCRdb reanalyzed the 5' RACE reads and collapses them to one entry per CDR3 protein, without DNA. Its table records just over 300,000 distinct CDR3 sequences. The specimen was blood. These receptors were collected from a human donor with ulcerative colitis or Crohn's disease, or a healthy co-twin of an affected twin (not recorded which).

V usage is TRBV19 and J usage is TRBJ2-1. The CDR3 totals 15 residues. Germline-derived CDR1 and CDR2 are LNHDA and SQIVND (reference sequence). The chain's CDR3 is CASSITVSSYNEQFF.

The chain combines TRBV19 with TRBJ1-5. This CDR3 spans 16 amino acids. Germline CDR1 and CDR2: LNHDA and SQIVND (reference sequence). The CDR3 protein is CASSPQPIASGQPQHF.

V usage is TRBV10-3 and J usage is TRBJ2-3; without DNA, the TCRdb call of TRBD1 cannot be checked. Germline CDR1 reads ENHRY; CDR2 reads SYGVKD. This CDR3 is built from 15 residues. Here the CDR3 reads CATQGAAGRTDTQYF.

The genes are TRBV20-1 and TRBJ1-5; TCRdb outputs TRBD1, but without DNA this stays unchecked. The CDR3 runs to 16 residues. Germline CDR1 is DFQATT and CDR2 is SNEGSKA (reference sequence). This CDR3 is CSAPVGETNSNQPQHF.

The CDR3 sequence is CASSGPRFYEQYF. The chain has TRBV6-1 and TRBJ2-7; as DNA is missing, the TRBD1 call by TCRdb cannot be tested. The CDR3 contains 13 residues. Germline CDR1 MNHNS, CDR2 SASEGT.

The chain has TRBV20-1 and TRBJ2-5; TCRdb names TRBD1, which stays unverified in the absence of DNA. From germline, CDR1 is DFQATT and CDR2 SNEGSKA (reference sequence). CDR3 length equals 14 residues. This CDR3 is CSATTGGAIKTQYF.